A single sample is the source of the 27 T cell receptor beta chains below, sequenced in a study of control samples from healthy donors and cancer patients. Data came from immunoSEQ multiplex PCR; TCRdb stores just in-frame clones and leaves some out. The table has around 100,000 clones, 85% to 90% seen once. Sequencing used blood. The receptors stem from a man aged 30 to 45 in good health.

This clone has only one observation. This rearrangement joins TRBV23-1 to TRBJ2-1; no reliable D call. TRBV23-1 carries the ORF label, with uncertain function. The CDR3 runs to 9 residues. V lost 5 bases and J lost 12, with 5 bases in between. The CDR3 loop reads CASSLRQFF. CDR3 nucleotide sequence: TGCGCCAGCAGTTTGCGGCAGTTCTTC.

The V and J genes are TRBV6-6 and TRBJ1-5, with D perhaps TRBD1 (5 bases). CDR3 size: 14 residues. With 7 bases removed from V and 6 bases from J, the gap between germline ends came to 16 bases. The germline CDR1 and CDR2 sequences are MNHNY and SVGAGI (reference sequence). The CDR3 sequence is CASTEGTPLQPQHF. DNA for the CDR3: TGTGCCAGCACGGAAGGGACTCCTCTTCAGCCCCAGCATTTT.

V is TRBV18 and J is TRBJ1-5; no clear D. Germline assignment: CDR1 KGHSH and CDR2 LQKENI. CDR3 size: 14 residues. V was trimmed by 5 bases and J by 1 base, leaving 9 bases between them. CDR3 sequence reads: CASSYAASNQPQHF. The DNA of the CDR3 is TGTGCCAGCTCATATGCGGCAAGCAATCAGCCCCAGCATTTT.

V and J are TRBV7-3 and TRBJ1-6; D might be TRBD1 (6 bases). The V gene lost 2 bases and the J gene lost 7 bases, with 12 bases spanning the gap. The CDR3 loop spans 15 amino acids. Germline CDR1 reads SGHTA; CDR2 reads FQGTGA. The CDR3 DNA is TGTGCCAGCAGCTTAGGTCCAGGACAGAATTCACCCCTCCACTTT. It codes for CASSLGPGQNSPLHF.

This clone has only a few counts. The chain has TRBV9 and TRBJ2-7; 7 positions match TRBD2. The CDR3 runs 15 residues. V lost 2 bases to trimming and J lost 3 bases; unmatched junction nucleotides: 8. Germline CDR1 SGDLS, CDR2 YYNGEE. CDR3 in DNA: TGTGCCAGCAGCGTCCGATGGGGGGGAAACTACGAGCAGTACTTC. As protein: CASSVRWGGNYEQYF.

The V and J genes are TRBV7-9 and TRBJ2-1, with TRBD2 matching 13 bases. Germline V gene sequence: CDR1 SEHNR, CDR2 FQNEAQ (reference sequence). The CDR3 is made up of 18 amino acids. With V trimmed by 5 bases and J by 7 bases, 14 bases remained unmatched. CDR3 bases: TGTGCCAGCAGCGATACCACACTAGCGGGAGGGCTGAGGAATGAGCAGTTCTTC. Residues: CASSDTTLAGGLRNEQFF.

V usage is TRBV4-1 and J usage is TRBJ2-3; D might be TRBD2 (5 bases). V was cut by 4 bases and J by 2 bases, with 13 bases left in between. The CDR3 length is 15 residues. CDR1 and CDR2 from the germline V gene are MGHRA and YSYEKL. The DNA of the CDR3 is TGCGCCAGCAGCCCTTTACTAGTCCCCACAGATACGCAGTATTTT. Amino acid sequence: CASSPLLVPTDTQYF.

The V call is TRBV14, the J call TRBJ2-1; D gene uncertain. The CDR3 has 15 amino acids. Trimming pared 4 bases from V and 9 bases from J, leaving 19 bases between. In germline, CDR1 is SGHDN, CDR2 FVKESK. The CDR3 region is CASSRRASPRGEQFF. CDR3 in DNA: TGTGCCAGCAGCCGACGGGCCAGTCCACGCGGTGAGCAGTTCTTC.

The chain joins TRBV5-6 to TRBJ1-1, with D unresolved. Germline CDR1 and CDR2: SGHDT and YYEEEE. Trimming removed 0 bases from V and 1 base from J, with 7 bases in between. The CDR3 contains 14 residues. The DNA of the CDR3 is TGTGCCAGCAGCTTGGTAGCTGGGAACACTGAAGCTTTCTTT. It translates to CASSLVAGNTEAFF.

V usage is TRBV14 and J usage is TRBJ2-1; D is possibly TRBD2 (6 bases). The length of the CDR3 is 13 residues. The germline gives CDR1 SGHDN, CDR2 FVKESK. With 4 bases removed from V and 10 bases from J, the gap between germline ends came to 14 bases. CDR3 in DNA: TGTGCCAGCAGCCTAGATACGGGGGTGGAGCAGTTCTTC. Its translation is CASSLDTGVEQFF.

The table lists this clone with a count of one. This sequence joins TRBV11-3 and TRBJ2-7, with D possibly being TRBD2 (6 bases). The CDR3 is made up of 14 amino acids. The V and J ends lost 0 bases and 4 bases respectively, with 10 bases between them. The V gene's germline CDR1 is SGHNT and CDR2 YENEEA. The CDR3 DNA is TGTGCCAGCAGCTTAGAGGCGGCGGGGTACGAGCAGTACTTC. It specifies CASSLEAAGYEQYF.

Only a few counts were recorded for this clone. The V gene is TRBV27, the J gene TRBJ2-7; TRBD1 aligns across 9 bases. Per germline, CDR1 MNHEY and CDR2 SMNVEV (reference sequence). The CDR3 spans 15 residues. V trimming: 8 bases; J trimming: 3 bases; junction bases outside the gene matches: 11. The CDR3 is CASRWGDRAVYEQYF. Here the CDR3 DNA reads TGTGCCAGCCGTTGGGGGGACAGGGCCGTCTACGAGCAGTACTTC.

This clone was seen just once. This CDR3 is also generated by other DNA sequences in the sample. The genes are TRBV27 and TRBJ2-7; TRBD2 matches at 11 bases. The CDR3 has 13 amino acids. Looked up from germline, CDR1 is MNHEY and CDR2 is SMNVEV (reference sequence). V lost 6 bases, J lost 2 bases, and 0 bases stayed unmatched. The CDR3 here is CASRLAGAYEQYF. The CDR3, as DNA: TGTGCCAGCAGACTAGCGGGAGCCTACGAGCAGTACTTC.

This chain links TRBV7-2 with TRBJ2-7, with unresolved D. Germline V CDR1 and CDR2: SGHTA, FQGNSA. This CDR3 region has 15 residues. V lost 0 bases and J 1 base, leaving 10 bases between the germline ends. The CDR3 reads CASSLAEGASYEQYF. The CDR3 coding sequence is TGTGCCAGCAGCTTAGCGGAAGGTGCTTCCTACGAGCAGTACTTC.

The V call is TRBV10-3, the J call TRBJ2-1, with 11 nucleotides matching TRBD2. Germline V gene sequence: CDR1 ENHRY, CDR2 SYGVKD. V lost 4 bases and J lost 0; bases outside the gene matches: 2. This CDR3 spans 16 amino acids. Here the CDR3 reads CAISGTSGSSYNEQFF. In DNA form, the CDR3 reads TGTGCCATCAGTGGAACTAGCGGGAGCTCCTACAATGAGCAGTTCTTC.

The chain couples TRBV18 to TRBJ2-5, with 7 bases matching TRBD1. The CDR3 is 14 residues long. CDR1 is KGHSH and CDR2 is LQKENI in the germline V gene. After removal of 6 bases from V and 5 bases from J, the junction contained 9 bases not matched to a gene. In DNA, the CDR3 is TGTGCCAGCTCTTCGCCGGGACAGCGGGAGACCCAGTACTTC. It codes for CASSSPGQRETQYF. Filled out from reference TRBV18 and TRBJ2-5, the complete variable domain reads NAGVMQNPRHLVRRRGQEARLRCSPMKGHSHVYWYRQLPEEGLKFMVYLQKENIIDESGMPKERFSAEFPKEGPSILRIQQVVRGDSAAYFCASSSPGQRETQYFGPGTRLLVL.

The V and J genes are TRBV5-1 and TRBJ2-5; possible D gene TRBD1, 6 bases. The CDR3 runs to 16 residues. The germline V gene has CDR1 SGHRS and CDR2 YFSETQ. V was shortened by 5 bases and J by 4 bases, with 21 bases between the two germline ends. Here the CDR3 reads CASRRSTGSLGETQYF. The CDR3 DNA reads TGCGCCAGCAGACGCTCCACAGGGTCCTTGGGAGAGACCCAGTACTTC.

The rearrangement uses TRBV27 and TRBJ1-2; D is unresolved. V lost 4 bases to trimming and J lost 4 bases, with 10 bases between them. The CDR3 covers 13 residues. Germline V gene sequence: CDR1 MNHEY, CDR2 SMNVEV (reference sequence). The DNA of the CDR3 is TGTGCCAGCAGTTGGAGCAGTGGCTATGGCTACACCTTC. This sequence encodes CASSWSSGYGYTF.

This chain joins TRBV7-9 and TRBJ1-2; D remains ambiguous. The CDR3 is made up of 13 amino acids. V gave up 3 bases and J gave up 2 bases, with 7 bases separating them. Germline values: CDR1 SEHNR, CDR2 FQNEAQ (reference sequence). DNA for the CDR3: TGTGCCAGCAGCTTGTCGGAGAACTATGGCTACACCTTC. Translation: CASSLSENYGYTF.

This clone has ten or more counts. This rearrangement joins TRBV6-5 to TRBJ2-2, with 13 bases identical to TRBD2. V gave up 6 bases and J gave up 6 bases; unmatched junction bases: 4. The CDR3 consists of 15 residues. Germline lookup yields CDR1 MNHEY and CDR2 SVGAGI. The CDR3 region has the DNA TGTGCCAGCAGGCGGACTAGCGGGAGTTCCGGGGAGCTGTTTTTT. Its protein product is CASRRTSGSSGELFF.

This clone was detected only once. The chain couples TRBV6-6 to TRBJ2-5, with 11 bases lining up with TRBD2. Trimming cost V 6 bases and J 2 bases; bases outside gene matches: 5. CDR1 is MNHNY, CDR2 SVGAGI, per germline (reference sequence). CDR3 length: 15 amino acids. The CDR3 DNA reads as TGTGCCAGCAGCCCCGGGACTAGCGGACAAGAGACCCAGTACTTC. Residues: CASSPGTSGQETQYF.

Here the CDR3 reads CASSLGVGGGNTEAFF. The CDR3 DNA reads TGCGCCAGCAGCTTGGGGGTTGGGGGGGGGAACACTGAAGCTTTCTTT. The genes are TRBV5-1 and TRBJ1-1, with D possibly being TRBD1 (5 bases). The ends were cut back, 0 bases at V and 1 base at J, with 13 bases in the middle. The CDR3 is 16 amino acids. Looked up from germline, CDR1 is SGHRS and CDR2 is YFSETQ. Using reference TRBV5-1 and TRBJ1-1 for the parts outside the CDR3, the full variable domain is KAGVTQTPRYLIKTRGQQVTLSCSPISGHRSVSWYQQTPGQGLQFLFEYFSETQRNKGNFPGRFSGRQFSNSRSEMNVSTLELGDSALYLCASSLGVGGGNTEAFFGQGTRLTVV.

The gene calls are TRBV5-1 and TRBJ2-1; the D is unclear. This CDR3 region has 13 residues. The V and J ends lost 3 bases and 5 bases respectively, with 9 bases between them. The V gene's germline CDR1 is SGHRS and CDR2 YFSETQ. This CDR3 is CASSSSWDNEQFF. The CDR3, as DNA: TGCGCCAGCAGCTCAAGCTGGGACAATGAGCAGTTCTTC. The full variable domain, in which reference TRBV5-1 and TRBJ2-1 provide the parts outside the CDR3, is KAGVTQTPRYLIKTRGQQVTLSCSPISGHRSVSWYQQTPGQGLQFLFEYFSETQRNKGNFPGRFSGRQFSNSRSEMNVSTLELGDSALYLCASSSSWDNEQFFGPGTRLTVL.

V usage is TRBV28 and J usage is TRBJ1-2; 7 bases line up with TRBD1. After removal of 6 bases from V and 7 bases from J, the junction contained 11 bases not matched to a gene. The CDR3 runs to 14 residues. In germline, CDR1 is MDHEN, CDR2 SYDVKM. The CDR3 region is CASSPSSGGRGYTF. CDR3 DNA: TGTGCCAGCAGCCCCAGTTCAGGGGGTCGTGGCTACACCTTC.

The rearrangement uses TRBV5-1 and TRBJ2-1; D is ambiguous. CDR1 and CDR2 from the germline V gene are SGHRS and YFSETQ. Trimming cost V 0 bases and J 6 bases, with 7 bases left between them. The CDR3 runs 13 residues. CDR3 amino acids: CASSLGVGNEQFF. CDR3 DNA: TGCGCCAGCAGCTTGGGAGTGGGCAATGAGCAGTTCTTC. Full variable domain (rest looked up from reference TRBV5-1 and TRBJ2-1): KAGVTQTPRYLIKTRGQQVTLSCSPISGHRSVSWYQQTPGQGLQFLFEYFSETQRNKGNFPGRFSGRQFSNSRSEMNVSTLELGDSALYLCASSLGVGNEQFFGPGTRLTVL.

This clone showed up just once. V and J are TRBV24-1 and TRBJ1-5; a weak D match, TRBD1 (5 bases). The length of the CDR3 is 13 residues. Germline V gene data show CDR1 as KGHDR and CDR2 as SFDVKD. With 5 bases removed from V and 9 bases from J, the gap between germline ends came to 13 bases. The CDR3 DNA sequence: TGTGCCACCAGTGCAGGGTCTCAGGGGCCCCAGCATTTT. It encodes CATSAGSQGPQHF.

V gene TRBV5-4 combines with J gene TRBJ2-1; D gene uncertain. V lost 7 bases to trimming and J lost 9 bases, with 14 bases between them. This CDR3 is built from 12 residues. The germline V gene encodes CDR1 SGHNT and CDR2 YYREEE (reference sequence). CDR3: CASGNHAVEQFF. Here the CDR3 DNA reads TGTGCCAGCGGAAACCATGCGGTTGAGCAGTTCTTC.